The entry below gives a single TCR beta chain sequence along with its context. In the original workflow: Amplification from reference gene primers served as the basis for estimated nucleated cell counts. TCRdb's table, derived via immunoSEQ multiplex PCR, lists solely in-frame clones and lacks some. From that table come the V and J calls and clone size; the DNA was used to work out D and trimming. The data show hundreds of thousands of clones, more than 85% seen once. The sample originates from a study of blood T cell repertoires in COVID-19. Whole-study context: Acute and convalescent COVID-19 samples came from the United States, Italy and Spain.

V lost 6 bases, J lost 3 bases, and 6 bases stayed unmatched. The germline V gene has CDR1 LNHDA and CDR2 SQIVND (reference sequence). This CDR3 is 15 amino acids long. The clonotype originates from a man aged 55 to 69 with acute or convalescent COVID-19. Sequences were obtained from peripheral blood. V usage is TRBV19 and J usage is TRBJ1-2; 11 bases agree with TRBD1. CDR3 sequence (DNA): TGTGCCAGTAGGTCACCGGGACAGGGGGACTATGGCTACACCTTC. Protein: CASRSPGQGDYGYTF.